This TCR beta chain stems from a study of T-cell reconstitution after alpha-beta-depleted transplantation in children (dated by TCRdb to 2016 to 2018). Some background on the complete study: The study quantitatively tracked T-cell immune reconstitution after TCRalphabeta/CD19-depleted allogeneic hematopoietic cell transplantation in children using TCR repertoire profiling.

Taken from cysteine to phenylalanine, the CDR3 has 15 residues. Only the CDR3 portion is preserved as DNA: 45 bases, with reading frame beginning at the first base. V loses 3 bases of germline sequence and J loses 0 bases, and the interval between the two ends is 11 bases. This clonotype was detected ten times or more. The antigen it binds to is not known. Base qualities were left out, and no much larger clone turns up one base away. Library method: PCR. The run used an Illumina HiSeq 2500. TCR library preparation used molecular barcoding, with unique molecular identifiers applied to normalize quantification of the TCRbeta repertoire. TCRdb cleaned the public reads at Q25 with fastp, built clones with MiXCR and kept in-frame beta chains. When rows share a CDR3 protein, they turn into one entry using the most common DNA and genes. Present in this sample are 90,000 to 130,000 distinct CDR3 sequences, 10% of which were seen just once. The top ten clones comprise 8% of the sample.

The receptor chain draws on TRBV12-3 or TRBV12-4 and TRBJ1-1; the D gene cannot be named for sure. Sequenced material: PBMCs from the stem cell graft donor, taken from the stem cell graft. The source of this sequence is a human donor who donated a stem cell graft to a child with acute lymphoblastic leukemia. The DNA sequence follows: TGTGCCAGCAGTTTTTACAGATTCATGAACACTGAAGCTTTCTTT. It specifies CASSFYRFMNTEAFF.